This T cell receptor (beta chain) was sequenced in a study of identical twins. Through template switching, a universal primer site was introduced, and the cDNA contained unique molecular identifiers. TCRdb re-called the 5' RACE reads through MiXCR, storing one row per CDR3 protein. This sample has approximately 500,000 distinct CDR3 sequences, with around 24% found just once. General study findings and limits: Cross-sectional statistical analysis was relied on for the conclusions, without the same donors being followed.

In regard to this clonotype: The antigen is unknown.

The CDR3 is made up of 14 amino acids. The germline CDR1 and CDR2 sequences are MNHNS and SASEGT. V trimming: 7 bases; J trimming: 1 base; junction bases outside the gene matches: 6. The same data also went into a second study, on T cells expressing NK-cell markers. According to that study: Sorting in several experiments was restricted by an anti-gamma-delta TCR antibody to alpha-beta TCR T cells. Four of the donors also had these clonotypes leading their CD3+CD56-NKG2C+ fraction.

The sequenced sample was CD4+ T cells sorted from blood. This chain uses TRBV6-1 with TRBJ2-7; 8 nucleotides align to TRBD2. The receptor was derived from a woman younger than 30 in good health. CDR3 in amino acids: CASKGSSGSYEQYF. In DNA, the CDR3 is TGTGCCAGCAAAGGTTCTAGCGGGTCCTACGAGCAGTACTTC.